The 20 T cell receptor beta chains reported below all come from one sample, sequenced in a study of cytomegalovirus exposure and HLA in healthy donors. Use of 60 Vbeta and 13 Jbeta primers characterized the PCR. Profiled with immunoSEQ multiplex PCR; TCRdb holds only in-frame clones, not every one. This table has about 98,000 clones, roughly three quarters appearing once. Sequenced input: PBMCs. The receptor source for this set is a man aged 40-49 years in good health and CMV-seronegative.

The V and J genes are TRBV18 and TRBJ2-7, with TRBD1 identical over 8 bases. The length of the CDR3 is 13 residues. V gave up 6 bases and J gave up 13 bases; unmatched junction bases: 14. Germline V lookup: CDR1 KGHSH, CDR2 LQKENI. The CDR3 DNA reads TGTGCCAGCTCGCCCCGTGTAAGGGACAGGCTTTACTTC. It translates to CASSPRVRDRLYF.

The V and J genes are TRBV18 and TRBJ1-5; possibly TRBD1 for D (6 bases). This CDR3 region has 16 residues. Germline CDR1 reads KGHSH; CDR2 reads LQKENI. V lost 6 bases, J lost 1 base, and 16 bases lay in between. The CDR3 bases are TGTGCCAGCTCCCGGACAGCGTCGCCGAGCAATCAGCCCCAGCATTTT. Translation gives CASSRTASPSNQPQHF.

The genes are TRBV7-9 and TRBJ1-6, with 12 bases lining up with TRBD1. V gave up 1 base and J gave up 9 bases; unmatched junction bases: 4. The CDR3 totals 16 residues. CDR1 is SEHNR, CDR2 FQNEAQ, per germline (reference sequence). The CDR3 DNA sequence: TGTGCCAGCAGCTTAGACGGGACAGGGGGCCGTTCACCCCTCCACTTT. This sequence encodes CASSLDGTGGRSPLHF.

V gene TRBV28 combines with J gene TRBJ2-7, with 9 bases that match TRBD2. V lost 5 bases and J lost 3; bases outside the gene matches: 11. CDR3 length equals 16 residues. Germline V lookup: CDR1 MDHEN, CDR2 SYDVKM. The CDR3 spells CASSTWEGAGGYEQYF. The CDR3 DNA sequence: TGTGCCAGCAGTACCTGGGAGGGAGCGGGGGGCTACGAGCAGTACTTC.

The chain recombines TRBV19 with TRBJ2-5; 8 nucleotides match TRBD1. The J call is in doubt because the DNA end fits TRBJ2-7 better. CDR1 and CDR2 from the germline V gene are LNHDA and SQIVND (reference sequence). This CDR3 has 13 amino acids. In nucleotides, the CDR3 is TGTGCCAGTAGAGGACAGGGTTCCTACGAGCAGTACTTC. This sequence encodes CASRGQGSYEQYF.

The chain is built from TRBV5-1 and TRBJ1-1, with a tentative D call TRBD1 (5 bases). The germline V gene has CDR1 SGHRS and CDR2 YFSETQ. The CDR3 loop spans 14 amino acids. Deletions cut 1 base from V and 2 bases from J, with 9 bases between. CDR3 region: CASSLKGLNTEAFF. In DNA, the CDR3 is TGCGCCAGCAGCTTGAAGGGGCTTAACACTGAAGCTTTCTTT.

The rearrangement joins TRBV7-2 to TRBJ1-1; maybe TRBD1 (6 bases). The CDR3 contains 13 residues. Between the trimmed V and J ends, which lost 5 bases and 5 bases, there was a span of 12 bases. Germline lookup yields CDR1 SGHTA and CDR2 FQGNSA. The CDR3 here is CASSPGTQTEAFF. In DNA form, the CDR3 reads TGTGCCAGCAGCCCCGGGACACAGACTGAAGCTTTCTTT.

For the CDR3, the DNA is TGTGCCAGCAGTGATCTCAGCGTGGTCGGGACCCAGTACTTC. Encoded protein: CASSDLSVVGTQYF. This rearrangement joins TRBV2 to TRBJ2-5; D is unresolved. The CDR3 contains 14 residues. The germline CDR1 and CDR2 sequences are SNHLY and FYNNEI. V was cut by 3 bases and J by 7 bases, with 15 bases left in between.

Points on this clone: Sequence at one end of the junction differs from germline and may be a read error. V gene TRBV7-9 combines with J gene TRBJ1-2; 8 bases fit TRBD1. Per the germline V gene, CDR1 is SEHNR and CDR2 is FQNEAQ (reference sequence). CDR3 length: 16 residues. CDR3 in DNA: TGTTCCAGCAGCTTAGAAAACAGGGGGTTTAACTATGGCTACACCTTC. Encoded protein: CSSSLENRGFNYGYTF.

The rearrangement joins TRBV5-6 to TRBJ1-5, with a possible D match to TRBD1 (5 bases). Germline V gene data show CDR1 as SGHDT and CDR2 as YYEEEE. This CDR3 contains 16 residues. The V end lost 3 bases, the J end lost 3 bases, and 16 bases lay between the germline ends. The DNA of the CDR3 is TGTGCCAGCAGCTCCTACTCTCAGGGCTCCAATCAGCCCCAGCATTTT. This translates into CASSSYSQGSNQPQHF.

This clone was found once. The genes are TRBV28 and TRBJ2-5; the match to TRBD1 covers 8 bases. The J segment lost 11 bases and the V segment lost 6 bases, leaving 17 bases of the junction unmatched. CDR3 size: 15 residues. CDR1 is MDHEN, CDR2 SYDVKM, per germline. CDR3 nucleotides: TGTGCCAGCAGGGCCCACGGGCAGGGGGCAGGGGAGCAGTACTTC. Residues: CASRAHGQGAGEQYF. Complete variable domain (other parts from reference TRBV28 and TRBJ2-5): DVKVTQSSRYLVKRTGEKVFLECVQDMDHENMFWYRQDPGLGLRLIYFSYDVKMKEKGDIPEGYSVSREKKERFSLILESASTNQTSMYLCASRAHGQGAGEQYFGPGTRLLVL.

The CDR3 reads CATSGRQGGTEAFF. CDR3 nucleotide sequence: TGTGCCACCAGCGGGAGACAGGGGGGGACTGAAGCTTTCTTT. The V and J genes are TRBV15 and TRBJ1-1; TRBD1 matches at 9 bases. The CDR3 runs 14 residues. The V segment lost 5 bases and the J segment 5 bases; nucleotides outside the gene matches: 6. Germline lookup yields CDR1 LNHNV and CDR2 YYDKDF (reference sequence).

This clone has just a few counts. The genes are TRBV5-1 and TRBJ2-2, with D possibly being TRBD1 (6 bases). Germline V gene data show CDR1 as SGHRS and CDR2 as YFSETQ. This CDR3 spans 15 amino acids. Between the trimmed V and J ends, which lost 6 bases and 0 bases, there was a span of 12 bases. This chain's CDR3 is CASKLAGANTGELFF. Here the CDR3 DNA reads TGCGCCAGCAAACTCGCAGGGGCGAACACCGGGGAGCTGTTTTTT.

The chain joins TRBV10-3 to TRBJ2-3, with 11 nucleotides matching TRBD2. The J segment lost 4 bases and the V segment lost 7 bases, leaving 10 bases of the junction unmatched. CDR3 length: 16 residues. The germline V gene has CDR1 ENHRY and CDR2 SYGVKD. Written as DNA, the CDR3 is TGTGCCATCACTGATAGCGGGGGGGCTGGAGCAGATACGCAGTATTTT. Encoded protein: CAITDSGGAGADTQYF.

This chain links TRBV7-2 with TRBJ1-1; 7 nucleotides line up with TRBD1. Trimming at V came to 5 bases and at J to 6 bases, leaving 6 bases not matched to a gene. The germline V gene has CDR1 SGHTA and CDR2 FQGNSA. The CDR3 sequence is 13 residues long. CDR3 in amino acids: CASSVNRGAEAFF. The DNA for the CDR3 is TGTGCCAGCAGCGTAAACAGGGGCGCTGAAGCTTTCTTT. Drawing the rest from reference TRBV7-2 and TRBJ1-1, the complete variable domain is GAGVSQSPSNKVTEKGKDVELRCDPISGHTALYWYRQSLGQGLEFLIYFQGNSAPDKSGLPSDRFSAERTGGSVSTLTIQRTQQEDSAVYLCASSVNRGAEAFFGQGTRLTVV.

This clone was found once. This chain links TRBV4-1 with TRBJ1-2, with D uncertain. Trimming removed 2 bases from V and 6 bases from J, with 7 bases in between. Germline loops: CDR1 MGHRA, CDR2 YSYEKL. CDR3 length equals 12 residues. Here the CDR3 DNA reads TGCGCCAGCAGCCAAAGTCCGGATGGCTACACCTTC. It yields the protein CASSQSPDGYTF.

This clone came up a few times. V is TRBV5-6 and J is TRBJ2-7; D is uncertain. CDR1 and CDR2 from the germline V gene are SGHDT and YYEEEE. Trimming removed 4 bases at V and 6 bases at J, with 17 bases between. This CDR3 comprises 14 residues. DNA of the CDR3: TGTGCCAGCAGCGTGACTCGATCCTTGGGCGAGCAGTACTTC. Translating gives CASSVTRSLGEQYF.

The chain uses TRBV19 and TRBJ1-2; 9 positions agree with TRBD1. The CDR3 has 17 residues. Per the germline V gene, CDR1 is LNHDA and CDR2 is SQIVND (reference sequence). V lost 5 bases, J lost 5 bases, and 15 bases stayed unmatched. CDR3 coding DNA: TGTGCCAGTAGTTCGAGGGCCGCCGGGACAGGGCGATATGGCTACACCTTC. This translates into CASSSRAAGTGRYGYTF.

This clone was recorded only once. CDR3: CAISDTAMNTIYF. CDR3 bases: TGTGCCATCAGTGATACAGCCATGAACACCATATATTTT. This chain connects TRBV10-3 to TRBJ1-3, with D uncertain. The CDR3 has 13 amino acids. The germline CDR1 and CDR2 sequences are ENHRY and SYGVKD. Trimming shortened V by 3 bases and J by 7 bases, and 10 bases separated the two germline ends.

The J gene is TRBJ2-1, the V gene TRBV7-2; D may be TRBD1 (6 bases). Germline-derived CDR1 and CDR2 are SGHTA and FQGNSA. This CDR3 has 16 amino acids. Trimming took off 5 bases at V and 8 bases at J, with 22 bases between the two ends. The CDR3 loop reads CASSRDNTNLGYEQFF. DNA of the CDR3: TGTGCCAGCAGCCGGGACAACACTAATCTCGGGTATGAGCAGTTCTTC.